What follows are 28 T cell receptor beta chains derived from one specimen sequenced in a study of T cells in Graves' hyperthyroidism and ophthalmopathy. RNA transcripts yielded amplified TCR beta CDR3 regions. The study used the HTBI primer set for a first-round RT-PCR of the TCR CDR3. In TCRdb, the multiplex PCR reads were re-called with MiXCR into one record per CDR3 protein. This sample yields just under 750,000 distinct CDR3 sequences, of which 30% to 40% are seen a single time; less than 35% belongs to the top ten. Input material: blood. The receptors were gathered from a woman between 40 and 50 years old with Graves' hyperthyroidism.

The chain uses TRBV19 and TRBJ2-5, with TRBD1 identical over 8 bases. The germline V gene encodes CDR1 LNHDA and CDR2 SQIVND (reference sequence). The V and J ends lost 4 bases and 4 bases, in that order; junction bases with no gene match: 11. This CDR3 has 16 residues. CDR3 protein: CASSRTGWTGRETQYF. The CDR3 DNA follows: TGTGCCAGTAGTAGGACAGGGTGGACAGGCCGAGAGACCCAGTACTTC.

The rearrangement links TRBV12-3 or TRBV12-4 to TRBJ2-2, with 12 bases lining up with TRBD2. CDR3 size: 19 residues. V dropped 0 bases and J dropped 7; count of bases not matched to a gene: 12. The CDR3 protein is CASSLAWASGRAGGGELFF. CDR3 in DNA: TGTGCCAGCAGTTTAGCGTGGGCTAGCGGGAGGGCCGGAGGCGGGGAGCTGTTTTTT.

The chain has TRBV6-6 and TRBJ1-1, with TRBD1 as a possible D gene (6 bases). CDR1 is MNHNY, CDR2 SVGAGI, per germline (reference sequence). The V gene lost 6 bases and the J gene lost 10 bases, with 18 bases spanning the gap. The CDR3 has 13 amino acids. CDR3 sequence: CASSRDTEIGAFF. The CDR3 bases are TGTGCCAGCAGCCGGGACACCGAAATAGGAGCTTTCTTT.

This clonotype was observed many times. This chain connects TRBV7-8 to TRBJ1-1; a possible D gene is TRBD1 (6 bases). The germline V and J ends were trimmed by 1 base and 8 bases, with 8 bases remaining between them. The CDR3 extends over 12 amino acids. Germline V gene data show CDR1 as SGHVS and CDR2 as FQNEAQ. The CDR3 nucleotides are TGTGCCAGCAGCTTAGTTGGGGGCGAAGCTTTCTTT. Amino acids: CASSLVGGEAFF.

This clonotype has a handful of counts. This chain joins TRBV19 and TRBJ1-1; D not certain. Trimming removed 5 bases from V and 8 bases from J, with 21 bases in between. The CDR3 has 15 amino acids. CDR1 LNHDA and CDR2 SQIVND come from the germline V gene (reference sequence). As DNA, the CDR3 is TGTGCCAGTAGTTCCCCGTCTGGGAGGGTGGCGGAAGCTTTCTTT. Its protein is CASSSPSGRVAEAFF.

This sequence joins TRBV12-3 or TRBV12-4 and TRBJ1-1; tentative D call: TRBD1 (6 bases). The V gene lost 1 base and the J gene lost 4 bases, with 13 bases spanning the gap. This CDR3 is 15 amino acids long. The CDR3 region is CASSLGGGLSTEAFF. The CDR3 DNA is TGTGCCAGCAGTTTAGGTGGGGGGCTGAGCACTGAAGCTTTCTTT.

This clonotype appeared many times. The chain has TRBV7-9 and TRBJ1-6; D unresolved. CDR3 size: 11 residues. Germline values: CDR1 SEHNR, CDR2 FQNEAQ (reference sequence). V was pared by 1 base and J by 11 bases, with 3 bases between. Here the CDR3 reads CASSLGTPLHF. The DNA of the CDR3 is TGTGCCAGCAGCTTAGGGACACCCCTCCACTTT.

This clonotype showed up many times. V and J are TRBV5-1 and TRBJ2-2; 11 positions agree with TRBD2. Per germline, CDR1 SGHRS and CDR2 YFSETQ. Trimming cost V 5 bases and J 0 bases; bases outside gene matches: 3. The length of the CDR3 is 16 residues. CDR3 amino acids: CASSPGLAANTGELFF. In nucleotides, the CDR3 is TGCGCCAGCAGTCCGGGACTAGCGGCGAACACCGGGGAGCTGTTTTTT.

There are many counts of this clonotype. This rearrangement joins TRBV19 to TRBJ1-2; possible D gene TRBD1, 6 bases. The V gene's germline CDR1 is LNHDA and CDR2 SQIVND (reference sequence). The CDR3 runs 12 residues. V was clipped by 5 bases and J by 8 bases, with 12 bases between them. The DNA for the CDR3 is TGTGCCAGTAGTCCTTCGGACAGCGGCTACACCTTC. Protein sequence: CASSPSDSGYTF.

This clonotype appeared many times. The V and J genes are TRBV7-2 and TRBJ1-2; D is perhaps TRBD1 (5 bases). The CDR3 length is 14 residues. Germline CDR1 SGHTA, CDR2 FQGNSA. With 4 bases removed from V and 5 bases from J, the gap between germline ends came to 14 bases. The CDR3 region is CASSSLGAAYGYTF. The CDR3, as DNA: TGTGCCAGCAGCTCCCTCGGGGCAGCTTATGGCTACACCTTC.

This clonotype appeared a few times. This chain's CDR3 is CASSYERNYGYTF. The DNA of the CDR3 is TGTGCCAGCAGTTACGAAAGGAACTATGGCTACACCTTC. The V call is TRBV6-2 or TRBV6-3, the J call TRBJ1-2; no definite D call. This CDR3 has 13 amino acids. CDR1 and CDR2 from the germline V gene are MNHEY and SVGEGT. V lost 2 bases and J lost 2, with 6 bases in between.

The rearrangement links TRBV12-3 or TRBV12-4 to TRBJ1-2; TRBD1 might be the D (5 bases). This CDR3 spans 13 amino acids. Trimming pared 2 bases from V and 7 bases from J, leaving 11 bases between. The CDR3 loop is CASSLKRGGGYTF. The CDR3 DNA follows: TGTGCCAGCAGTTTAAAGAGGGGCGGTGGCTACACCTTC.

In regard to this clonotype: Because it lacks the conserved phenylalanine or tryptophan at the end, this CDR3 is likely a read error. The rearrangement uses TRBV7-9 and TRBJ2-6, with a weak D call TRBD1 (7 bases). CDR1 is SEHNR and CDR2 is FQNEAQ in the germline V gene (reference sequence). The CDR3 sequence is 17 residues long. V lost 5 bases to trimming and J lost 3 bases, with 17 bases between them. The CDR3 bases are TGTGCCAGCAGCCAGGGGGGTAGCGGCGGTGGGGCCAACGTCCTGACTCTC. Encoded protein: CASSQGGSGGGANVLTL.

In this sample, this clonotype turned up a few times. The chain links TRBV6-5 to TRBJ1-2; no firm D call. Germline CDR1 MNHEY, CDR2 SVGAGI. The ends were cut back, 5 bases at V and 1 base at J, with 20 bases in the middle. The CDR3 is 17 residues long. Written as DNA, the CDR3 is TGTGCCAGCAGTACCAACGCAGGCGGAAAACATAACTATGGCTACACCTTC. It translates to CASSTNAGGKHNYGYTF.

This clonotype has ten or more counts. The rearrangement links TRBV7-8 to TRBJ1-4; 9 bases map to TRBD1. Germline CDR1 is SGHVS and CDR2 is FQNEAQ. V dropped 2 bases and J dropped 0; count of bases not matched to a gene: 7. The length of the CDR3 is 18 residues. The CDR3 is CASSLTPDRGSTNEKLFF. CDR3 DNA sequence: TGTGCCAGCAGCTTAACTCCGGACAGGGGCTCAACTAATGAAAAACTGTTTTTT.

This clonotype occurred a few times. The gene calls are TRBV29-1 and TRBJ1-5; D gene unclear. CDR1 is SQVTM, CDR2 ANQGSEA, per germline. This CDR3 has 14 residues. Trimming cost V 4 bases and J 2 bases, with 12 bases left between them. Here the CDR3 DNA reads TGCAGCGTTGCCTCTGATCCTGGCAATCAGCCCCAGCATTTT. Protein product: CSVASDPGNQPQHF.

The chain links TRBV7-2 to TRBJ2-7; no firm D call. V lost 4 bases and J 3 bases, leaving 13 bases between the germline ends. The CDR3 sequence is 14 residues long. Germline lookup yields CDR1 SGHTA and CDR2 FQGNSA. CDR3 DNA: TGTGCCAGCAGCTCTACAAATAAGGGCTACGAGCAGTACTTC. Its protein product is CASSSTNKGYEQYF.

The chain couples TRBV7-2 to TRBJ2-7; 7 bases map to TRBD1. Germline lookup yields CDR1 SGHTA and CDR2 FQGNSA. The CDR3 is made up of 16 amino acids. V lost 6 bases and J lost 6; bases outside the gene matches: 17. CDR3 protein: CASSGLLGQAPGEQYF. The CDR3 nucleotides read TGTGCCAGCAGTGGATTGTTAGGACAGGCCCCGGGCGAGCAGTACTTC.

The chain is built from TRBV5-5 and TRBJ1-5; D uncertain. Germline CDR1 SGHKS, CDR2 YYEKEE (reference sequence). CDR3 length equals 15 residues. V was clipped by 0 bases and J by 7 bases, with 14 bases between them. In DNA, the CDR3 is TGTGCCAGCAGCTTGGCCTTAGGGAACGGGCAGCCCCAGCATTTT. It encodes CASSLALGNGQPQHF.

This clonotype has at least ten counts. The rearrangement joins TRBV6-5 to TRBJ2-7; D is possibly TRBD1 or TRBD2 (5 bases each). Germline assignment: CDR1 MNHEY and CDR2 SVGAGI. Between the trimmed V and J ends, which lost 0 bases and 2 bases, there was a span of 8 bases. The CDR3 has 14 amino acids. CDR3 DNA: TGTGCCAGCAGTTACTCTTCGGGGCCCTACGAGCAGTACTTC. This codes for CASSYSSGPYEQYF.

Many counts were recorded for this clonotype. The rearrangement joins TRBV19 to TRBJ1-1; maybe TRBD1 (5 bases). The CDR3 is made up of 13 amino acids. The germline CDR1 and CDR2 sequences are LNHDA and SQIVND (reference sequence). CDR3 bases: TGTGTCACAACCCTGACAGACAACACTGAAGCTTTCTTT. It encodes CVTTLTDNTEAFF.

This clonotype was seen more than once but under ten times. The chain combines TRBV11-2 with TRBJ2-2; weak D call: TRBD2 (6 bases). The CDR3 consists of 15 residues. Trimming took 5 bases from V and 5 from J, leaving 15 bases between them. Germline values: CDR1 SGHAT, CDR2 FQNNGV. Written as DNA, the CDR3 is TGTGCCAGCAGCACGGGACTGAGTTTGACCGGGGAGCTGTTTTTT. Encoded protein: CASSTGLSLTGELFF. The whole variable domain, remainder taken from reference TRBV11-2 and TRBJ2-2, is EAGVAQSPRYKIIEKRQSVAFWCNPISGHATLYWYQQILGQGPKLLIQFQNNGVVDDSQLPKDRFSAERLKGVDSTLKIQPAKLEDSAVYLCASSTGLSLTGELFFGEGSRLTVL.

CDR3 loop: CASSRWGTGRTEAFF. The CDR3 nucleotides read TGTGCCAGCTCCCGTTGGGGGACAGGGAGGACTGAAGCTTTCTTT. The J gene is TRBJ1-1, the V gene TRBV6-6, with 9 bases aligning to TRBD1. There are 15 residues in the CDR3. J gave up 5 bases and V 8 bases, and 12 bases lay outside the gene matches. Germline V gene sequence: CDR1 MNHNY, CDR2 SVGAGI (reference sequence).

This chain connects TRBV12-3 or TRBV12-4 to TRBJ2-5; 14 nucleotides line up with TRBD2. Losses at the gene ends were 6 bases for V and 4 bases for J; bases not matched to a gene: 16. CDR3 length: 19 amino acids. DNA of the CDR3: TGTGCCAGCAGCCCGAAATTGGGACTAGCGGGAGTAGTGGGAGAGACCCAGTACTTC. This gives the protein CASSPKLGLAGVVGETQYF.

The sample holds a few counts of this clonotype. The chain uses TRBV4-3 and TRBJ1-2; TRBD1 matches at 10 bases. Germline-derived CDR1 and CDR2 are LGHNA and YSLEER. Unmatched junction bases numbered 3, after V lost 4 bases and J lost 1 base. The CDR3 loop spans 15 amino acids. CDR3 DNA: TGCGCCAGCAGCCCGGGACAGGGGATTAACTATGGCTACACCTTC. It codes for CASSPGQGINYGYTF.

This clonotype was recorded only once. A junction end diverges from the germline sequence, so it may reflect a read error. The CDR3 spells CASSLRFSGSTIYF. The CDR3 nucleotides read TGTGCCAGCAGTCTCAGGTTCTCTGGAAGCACCATATATTTT. This sequence joins TRBV12-3 or TRBV12-4 and TRBJ1-3; no reliable D call. This CDR3 is 14 amino acids long.

The V gene is TRBV7-2, the J gene TRBJ2-7, with D perhaps TRBD2 (6 bases). Germline CDR1 and CDR2: SGHTA and FQGNSA. Deletions cut 8 bases from V and 4 bases from J, with 30 bases between. CDR3 length: 18 amino acids. The CDR3 DNA follows: TGTGCCAGCCGCACAGATTCTGAGCGGGCCTGGTTTCGGTACGAGCAGTACTTC. As protein: CASRTDSERAWFRYEQYF. The full variable domain, its missing parts supplied by reference TRBV7-2 and TRBJ2-7, is GAGVSQSPSNKVTEKGKDVELRCDPISGHTALYWYRQSLGQGLEFLIYFQGNSAPDKSGLPSDRFSAERTGGSVSTLTIQRTQQEDSAVYLCASRTDSERAWFRYEQYFGPGTRLTVT.

This chain links TRBV7-2 with TRBJ2-7, with 12 bases lining up with TRBD2. The last part of the DNA fits TRBJ2-1 better; the J call may be wrong. The CDR3 length is 15 residues. The germline gives CDR1 SGHTA, CDR2 FQGNSA. The CDR3 DNA is TGTGCCAGCAGGGGTACTAGCGGGAGGTGGGGGGAGCAGTTCTTC. As protein: CASRGTSGRWGEQFF.